This T cell receptor beta chain was retrieved from a study of spatial heterogeneity in lung cancer. In the study overall: Sequenced were any available follow-up PBMC samples, which had been obtained a median of roughly 2 years after resection. Beta-chain sequences consistently outnumbered alpha-chain sequences in detection.

Time point indicated: blood at routine non-recurrence follow-up after resection. Unsorted samples of tumor, nontumor lung or frozen PBMC had their whole RNA sequenced. The CDR3 extends over 14 amino acids. Germline CDR1 is PRHDT and CDR2 is FYEKMQ (reference sequence). V lost 5 bases and J lost 5; bases outside the gene matches: 8. TCR cDNA molecules were tagged individually, and each one carried a unique molecular identifier. TCRdb called the 5' RACE reads again in MiXCR, with one record for every CDR3 protein. The repertoire has more than 75,000 distinct CDR3 sequences, around 19% of them found once; the top ten carry just over 20%.

The receptor's source is a male donor with early-stage non-small cell lung cancer. The sequencing used PBMCs, collected at follow-up. V and J are TRBV13 and TRBJ2-7; 8 nucleotides agree with TRBD2. The CDR3 here is CASSPGTREHEQYF. CDR3 DNA: TGTGCCAGCAGCCCAGGGACTAGAGAGCACGAGCAGTACTTC.